What follows are 10 T cell receptor beta chains derived from one specimen sequenced in a study of long-term antiretroviral therapy in people with HIV. Samples were assayed with immunoSEQ v3.0 at survey level. Produced via immunoSEQ multiplex PCR; TCRdb's table is partial and in-frame only. The sample has 5,500 to 7,000 clones; roughly 80% are singletons. The sequenced sample was unsorted PBMCs, obtained 0.5 years before starting antiretroviral therapy. The receptors were sampled from a middle-aged man with HIV.

This clone has only one observation. The chain joins TRBV11-2 to TRBJ2-7, with D unclear. Deletions cut 4 bases from V and 2 bases from J, with 6 bases between. CDR1 is SGHAT, CDR2 FQNNGV, per germline. The CDR3 has 12 residues. The CDR3 nucleotides read TGTGCCAGCAGCTCTGATCCCTACGAGCAGTACTTC. Protein sequence: CASSSDPYEQYF.

The rearrangement links TRBV18 to TRBJ1-1, with D tentatively TRBD1 (5 bases). CDR1 is KGHSH and CDR2 is LQKENI in the germline V gene. CDR3 length: 15 residues. Trimming removed 1 base from V and 3 bases from J, with 12 bases in between. CDR3 amino acids: CASSPQPRVDTEAFF. DNA of the CDR3: TGTGCCAGCTCACCACAACCCAGGGTCGACACTGAAGCTTTCTTT.

This chain joins TRBV7-6 and TRBJ1-5, with D hard to call. CDR1 SGHVS and CDR2 FNYEAQ come from the germline V gene. V was clipped by 5 bases and J by 4 bases, with 9 bases between them. This CDR3 is 13 amino acids long. The CDR3 is CASSPTENQPQHF. In DNA form, the CDR3 reads TGTGCCAGCAGCCCGACTGAGAATCAGCCCCAGCATTTT.

This chain joins TRBV27 and TRBJ2-7; 12 nucleotides match TRBD2. The CDR3 spans 14 residues. Trimming removed 7 bases from V and 2 bases from J; junction bases left unmatched: 3. Germline loops: CDR1 MNHEY, CDR2 SMNVEV (reference sequence). This CDR3 reads CASKLAGGPYEQYF. The CDR3 DNA follows: TGTGCCAGCAAACTAGCGGGGGGCCCCTACGAGCAGTACTTC.

The chain links TRBV27 to TRBJ2-2, with 7 bases lining up with TRBD2. V lost 7 bases, J lost 0 bases, and 5 bases stayed unmatched. The CDR3 runs 15 residues. CDR1 is MNHEY, CDR2 SMNVEV, per germline (reference sequence). Here the CDR3 DNA reads TGTGCCAGCACCTGGGGGGGACCGAACACCGGGGAGCTGTTTTTT. It yields the protein CASTWGGPNTGELFF.

The chain uses TRBV10-2 and TRBJ2-7; D unclear. The CDR3 contains 14 residues. Between the trimmed V and J ends, which lost 4 bases and 2 bases, there was a span of 12 bases. The germline CDR1 and CDR2 sequences are WSHSY and SAAADI. CDR3 DNA: TGCGCCAGCAGTGGAATAGGGCCTGCCTACGAGCAGTACTTC. The encoded protein is CASSGIGPAYEQYF.

In this sample, this clone is large. The genes are TRBV13 and TRBJ2-7; D ambiguous. The CDR3 covers 12 residues. With 0 bases removed from V and 4 bases from J, the gap between germline ends came to 4 bases. The germline V gene encodes CDR1 PRHDT and CDR2 FYEKMQ (reference sequence). CDR3 coding DNA: TGTGCCAGCAGCTTAGGGCAGTACGAGCAGTACTTC. This translates into CASSLGQYEQYF. Filled out from reference TRBV13 and TRBJ2-7, the complete variable domain reads AAGVIQSPRHLIKEKRETATLKCYPIPRHDTVYWYQQGPGQDPQFLISFYEKMQSDKGSIPDRFSAQQFSDYHSELNMSSLELGDSALYFCASSLGQYEQYFGPGTRLTVT.

CDR3 coding DNA: TGTGCCAGCAGCTTACCGAGCGGGGGGCTTAGGAACACCGGGGAGCTGTTTTTT. Translating gives CASSLPSGGLRNTGELFF. V usage is TRBV7-2 and J usage is TRBJ2-2, with TRBD2 matching 9 bases. There are 18 residues in the CDR3. Trimming took 2 bases from V and 1 from J; bases not matched to a gene: 8. CDR1 is SGHTA, CDR2 FQGNSA, per germline. The variable domain in full, completed from reference TRBV7-2 and TRBJ2-2, reads GAGVSQSPSNKVTEKGKDVELRCDPISGHTALYWYRQSLGQGLEFLIYFQGNSAPDKSGLPSDRFSAERTGGSVSTLTIQRTQQEDSAVYLCASSLPSGGLRNTGELFFGEGSRLTVL.

The J gene is TRBJ1-2, the V gene TRBV2; D gene uncertain. Deletions cut 5 bases from V and 2 bases from J, with 6 bases between. The CDR3 length is 12 residues. Germline V gene lookup returns CDR1 SNHLY and CDR2 FYNNEI. CDR3 bases: TGTGCCAGCAGTAGATTAAACTATGGCTACACCTTC. Its translation: CASSRLNYGYTF.

CDR3 DNA sequence: TGCGCCAGCAGTGAGACCTTACAGAGGGGCCGGTACGAGCAGTACTTC. Translating it yields CASSETLQRGRYEQYF. The V call is TRBV10-2, the J call TRBJ2-7, with D possibly being TRBD1 or TRBD2 (5 bases each). CDR1 is WSHSY, CDR2 SAAADI, per germline. V lost 2 bases and J lost 4, with 18 bases in between. This CDR3 spans 16 amino acids.